The clone carrying this TCR beta chain was seen many times. Its antigen remains unknown. After removal of 5 bases from V and 5 bases from J, the junction contained 10 bases not matched to a gene. The germline V gene encodes CDR1 SGHTA and CDR2 FQGNSA. The CDR3 spans 15 residues. This entry is derived from a study of T cell repertoires in cytomegalovirus infection. As for the study in general: Based on public TCR beta signatures, there were indications of CMV infection and of a matching HLA type. Overall study results and limits: Adding up the frequency of public TCR beta families identified people who carried CMV plus the relevant HLA. Clonotypes of TCR beta that were HLA-C-restricted and CMV-specific dominated the ex vivo response.

From the reads, TCRdb called clonotypes with MiXCR, one entry per CDR3 protein. Of some 320,000 distinct CDR3 sequences in the sample, over 7.5% were seen once. Sequenced: PBMCs. The TCR sequence derives from a human donor in good health (CMV status not recorded). Some clones in this sample may be carry-over from other donors' samples. The rearrangement links TRBV7-2 to TRBJ1-1; 8 bases match TRBD1. The CDR3 is CASSPPGGGSTEAFF. The CDR3 DNA reads TGTGCCAGCAGCCCCCCAGGGGGCGGTTCGACTGAAGCTTTCTTT. The whole variable domain, remainder taken from reference TRBV7-2 and TRBJ1-1, is GAGVSQSPSNKVTEKGKDVELRCDPISGHTALYWYRQSLGQGLEFLIYFQGNSAPDKSGLPSDRFSAERTGGSVSTLTIQRTQQEDSAVYLCASSPPGGGSTEAFFGQGTRLTVV.